A selection of T cell receptor beta chains follows, all from one sample in a study of beta chain features in type 1 diabetes. Assay: immunoSEQ multiplex PCR; the TCRdb copy retains only in-frame clones and omits some. The table includes 550,000 to 850,000 clones, roughly 12% detected once. Source material: naive CD4+ T cells from blood. The receptors originated from a man between 18 and 29 years old with type 1 diabetes. Both conserved end residues are part of each CDR3. A D gene is named only where the DNA matches it firmly. Clone size is stated in some rows and not others, as once, few, many or a class when expanded.

clone size,V gene,J gene,D gene,CDR3 protein,CDR3 DNA
-,TRBV7-7,TRBJ2-5,TRBD1,CASSLPDRVETQYF,TGTGCCAGCAGCTTACCCGACAGGGTCGAGACCCAGTACTTC
-,TRBV9,TRBJ1-2,-,CASGKSYGYTF,TGTGCCAGCGGTAAGAGCTATGGCTACACCTTC
few,TRBV2,TRBJ2-7,-,CASRASFSYEQYF,TGTGCCAGCAGGGCCTCCTTCTCCTACGAGCAGTACTTC
-,TRBV6-5,TRBJ2-5,TRBD2,CASSQAGEETQYF,TGTGCCAGCAGTCAGGCGGGGGAAGAGACCCAGTACTTC
few,TRBV5-4,TRBJ2-6,-,CASSLGPLTGANVLTF,TGTGCCAGCAGCTTGGGGCCCCTGACTGGGGCCAACGTCCTGACTTTC
-,TRBV11-3,TRBJ2-5,TRBD2,CASSPGTRGAQYF,TGTGCCAGCAGCCCGGGGACGCGGGGGGCCCAGTACTTC
-,TRBV6-1,TRBJ2-1,-,CASRLLDNHLDEQFF,TGTGCCAGCAGGTTACTAGATAATCACCTCGATGAGCAGTTCTTC
few,TRBV5-1,TRBJ1-2,-,CASSWRDRYGYTF,TGCGCCAGCAGCTGGCGGGACCGCTATGGCTACACCTTC
few,TRBV7-9,TRBJ1-1,-,CASPTDGHGEPEKAFF,TGTGCCAGCCCCACGGATGGTCATGGAGAACCAGAGAAAGCTTTCTTT
-,TRBV27,TRBJ1-2,TRBD1,CASSPMPGQAYGYTF,TGTGCCAGCAGTCCGATGCCGGGACAGGCCTATGGCTACACCTTC
-,TRBV2,TRBJ2-2,TRBD1,CASRQGNTGELFF,TGTGCCAGCCGACAGGGTAACACCGGGGAGCTGTTTTTT
-,TRBV10-3,TRBJ1-2,-,CAIRLGLSPNYGYTF,TGTGCCATCAGGCTGGGACTTTCTCCTAACTATGGCTACACCTTC
-,TRBV18,TRBJ2-5,TRBD2,CASSPPSGTSKQETQYF,TGTGCCAGCTCACCACCATCAGGGACTAGCAAACAAGAGACCCAGTACTTC
-,TRBV7-9,TRBJ1-1,-,CASSFPNTEAFF,TGTGCCAGCAGCTTCCCGAACACTGAAGCTTTCTTT
-,TRBV5-6,TRBJ2-3,-,CASSFTGSDTQYF,TGTGCCAGCAGCTTCACAGGGAGTGATACGCAGTATTTT
few,TRBV14,TRBJ2-3,-,CASSVSRQFTDTQYF,TGTGCCAGCAGCGTTAGCAGACAGTTCACAGATACGCAGTATTTT
-,TRBV30,TRBJ2-7,-,CAWSWGTATYEQYF,TGTGCCTGGAGTTGGGGGACCGCAACCTACGAGCAGTACTTC
-,TRBV6-6,TRBJ2-7,TRBD1,CASSYGTAYSYEQYF,TGTGCCAGCAGTTACGGGACAGCTTACTCCTACGAGCAGTACTTC
-,TRBV2,TRBJ2-3,-,CASSERGPDTQYF,TGTGCCAGCAGTGAACGGGGTCCAGATACGCAGTATTTT
-,TRBV4-2,TRBJ1-4,-,CASSPSGGGEKLFF,TGTGCCAGCAGCCCTTCCGGGGGAGGGGAAAAACTGTTTTTT
few,TRBV7-2,TRBJ2-5,-,CASSLWERVQETQYF,TGTGCCAGCAGCTTATGGGAGAGGGTCCAAGAGACCCAGTACTTC
few,TRBV9,TRBJ1-2,-,CASSVALPRTAVREGYGYTF,TGTGCCAGCAGCGTAGCTTTACCGAGGACAGCTGTTAGGGAGGGATATGGCTACACCTTC
-,TRBV9,TRBJ2-1,TRBD2,CASSVVAGGNNEQFF,TGTGCCAGCAGCGTGGTAGCGGGGGGGAACAATGAGCAGTTCTTC
few,TRBV18,TRBJ2-5,-,CASSPVAPAQETQYF,TGTGCCAGCTCCCCGGTGGCGCCGGCGCAAGAGACCCAGTACTTC
few,TRBV29-1,TRBJ2-1,TRBD1,CSHRQGGDNEQFF,TGCAGCCACAGACAGGGTGGGGACAATGAGCAGTTCTTC